The rows below give T cell receptor beta chains drawn from one sample of a study of blood T cell repertoires in COVID-19. This table comes from immunoSEQ multiplex PCR, and its TCRdb copy is limited to in-frame clones, with some not included. The repertoire includes about 51,000 clones, more than 70% of them detected once, and less than 4.5% sits in the top ten. Sample: peripheral blood. All receptors come from a man aged 80 or over with active COVID-19. Both conserved end residues are part of each CDR3. A D gene is named only where the DNA matches it firmly. Only part of the rows carry a size: once, few, many, or a class if the clone is expanded.

CDR3 | DNA | length | size | J | D | V
CASTPRTRGRVQPQHF | TGTGCCAGCACCCCCCGAACCAGGGGAAGGGTTCAGCCCCAGCATTTT | 16 | few | TRBJ1-5 | NA | TRBV28
CASSFSAGETQYF | TGTGCCAGCAGTTTCTCTGCGGGAGAGACCCAGTACTTC | 13 | NA | TRBJ2-5 | NA | TRBV27
CAWSTRGDRGRRTGELFF | TGTGCCTGGAGCACCCGAGGAGACAGGGGGCGCAGGACCGGGGAGCTGTTTTTT | 18 | once | TRBJ2-2 | TRBD1 | TRBV30
CASSLASGTHEQYF | TGTGCCAGCAGTTTGGCTAGCGGGACCCACGAGCAGTACTTC | 14 | NA | TRBJ2-7 | TRBD2 | TRBV27
CASSPHPSGNQPQHF | TGTGCCAGCAGCCCGCACCCTAGTGGCAATCAGCCCCAGCATTTT | 15 | NA | TRBJ1-5 | NA | TRBV28
CASNLEDGAYNEQFF | TGTGCCAGCAACTTGGAGGACGGAGCCTACAATGAGCAGTTCTTC | 15 | NA | TRBJ2-1 | NA | TRBV28
CASSLNTGARQFF | TGCGCCAGCAGCTTAAATACAGGGGCTAGGCAGTTCTTC | 13 | NA | TRBJ2-1 | TRBD1 | TRBV5-1
CASSFRAGEETQYF | TGTGCCAGCAGCTTTCGAGCGGGAGAGGAGACCCAGTACTTC | 14 | NA | TRBJ2-5 | TRBD2 | TRBV11-3
CAWSVLPSGRGYNEQFF | TGTGCCTGGAGTGTTCTACCCTCTGGGCGGGGCTACAATGAGCAGTTCTTC | 17 | NA | TRBJ2-1 | NA | TRBV30
CASSLAGTGNTIYF | TGTGCCAGCAGCTTAGCCGGGACTGGAAACACCATATATTTT | 14 | NA | TRBJ1-3 | NA | TRBV7-2
CASRRSSGNTIYF | TGTGCCAGTAGGCGGTCCTCTGGAAACACCATATATTTT | 13 | NA | TRBJ1-3 | NA | TRBV19
CASSVAPDTNQPQHF | TGTGCCAGCAGCGTAGCGCCGGACACAAATCAGCCCCAGCATTTT | 15 | NA | TRBJ1-5 | NA | TRBV9
CASYGLSNQPQHF | TGTGCCAGCTACGGACTTAGCAATCAGCCCCAGCATTTT | 13 | NA | TRBJ1-5 | NA | TRBV28
CASTRDRGTDTQYF | TGTGCCAGCACTAGGGACAGGGGCACAGATACGCAGTATTTT | 14 | NA | TRBJ2-3 | TRBD1 | TRBV6-5
CASSSPGLGNTGELFF | TGTGCCAGCAGTTCACCGGGACTAGGGAACACCGGGGAGCTGTTTTTT | 16 | NA | TRBJ2-2 | TRBD2 | TRBV28
CASSHIGGTGGQETQYF | TGTGCCAGCAGCCACATTGGGGGTACAGGGGGTCAAGAGACCCAGTACTTC | 17 | NA | TRBJ2-5 | TRBD1 | TRBV3-1/TRBV3-2
CASSPPGTGGKLFF | TGTGCCAGCAGTCCACCCGGGACAGGGGGAAAACTGTTTTTT | 14 | NA | TRBJ1-4 | TRBD1 | TRBV28
CAWSVGGRGGELFF | TGTGCCTGGAGTGTCGGGGGGCGGGGCGGGGAGCTGTTTTTT | 14 | NA | TRBJ2-2 | NA | TRBV30
CASSQTGTYEKLFF | TGTGCCAGCAGCCAGACCGGGACATATGAAAAACTGTTTTTT | 14 | few | TRBJ1-4 | NA | TRBV28
CASSIRVYEQYF | TGTGCCAGCAGCATCCGGGTTTACGAGCAGTACTTC | 12 | NA | TRBJ2-7 | NA | TRBV21-1
CASYLGTAETQYF | TGCGCCAGCTACCTCGGGACAGCAGAGACCCAGTACTTC | 13 | once | TRBJ2-5 | TRBD1 | TRBV5-1
CASRTQGDETQYF | TGTGCCAGCAGGACACAGGGAGACGAGACCCAGTACTTC | 13 | NA | TRBJ2-5 | NA | TRBV12-3/TRBV12-4
CAWSSGEAYEQYF | TGTGCCTGGTCAAGCGGGGAGGCCTACGAGCAGTACTTC | 13 | NA | TRBJ2-7 | TRBD2 | TRBV30
CASSESARGNTEAFF | TGTGCCAGCAGTGAAAGTGCGCGAGGAAACACTGAAGCTTTCTTT | 15 | NA | TRBJ1-1 | NA | TRBV2
CASSLGWNRGSSYEQYF | TGTGCCAGCAGCTTAGGGTGGAACAGGGGCAGCTCCTACGAGCAGTACTTC | 17 | NA | TRBJ2-7 | TRBD1 | TRBV13
CASSVDGLAIDTQYF | TGTGCCAGCAGTGTGGACGGACTAGCGATAGATACGCAGTATTTT | 15 | NA | TRBJ2-3 | TRBD2 | TRBV6-2/TRBV6-3
CASSSKGTNLVGNTIYF | TGTGCCAGCAGCTCAAAAGGGACAAATCTAGTTGGAAACACCATATATTTT | 17 | NA | TRBJ1-3 | NA | TRBV7-2
CASSGGGSADTQYF | TGTGCCAGCTCGGGCGGGGGCTCCGCAGATACGCAGTATTTT | 14 | NA | TRBJ2-3 | NA | TRBV7-3
CASSLRDRGPLGGYTF | TGTGCCAGCAGTTTACGGGACAGGGGCCCCTTAGGTGGCTACACCTTC | 16 | NA | TRBJ1-2 | TRBD1 | TRBV28
CASSKLPDTTYEQYF | TGTGCCAGCAGCAAACTACCAGACACCACCTACGAGCAGTACTTC | 15 | NA | TRBJ2-7 | NA | TRBV21-1
CASSTGSNPYEQYF | TGTGCCAGCAGTACGGGTAGTAACCCCTACGAGCAGTACTTC | 14 | NA | TRBJ2-7 | NA | TRBV6-6
CASQVGGGIYEQYF | TGCGCCAGCCAAGTTGGTGGGGGGATCTACGAGCAGTACTTC | 14 | NA | TRBJ2-7 | NA | TRBV5-1
CASSSGDQTINTEAFF | TGTGCCAGCAGTTCAGGGGACCAAACGATAAACACTGAAGCTTTCTTT | 16 | NA | TRBJ1-1 | NA | TRBV28
CASSAQRSGRSGEQYF | TGTGCCAGCAGTGCCCAGAGGAGCGGGAGGTCTGGCGAGCAGTACTTC | 16 | NA | TRBJ2-7 | TRBD2 | TRBV5-4
CASSLGLYEQYF | TGTGCCAGCAGCTTGGGGCTCTACGAGCAGTACTTC | 12 | NA | TRBJ2-7 | NA | TRBV5-6
CASSPYRTGDQPQHF | TGTGCCAGCAGCCCCTATAGGACAGGGGATCAGCCCCAGCATTTT | 15 | NA | TRBJ1-5 | TRBD1 | TRBV7-2
CASSLTGTYEQYF | TGTGCCAGCAGTTTAACAGGTACCTACGAGCAGTACTTC | 13 | NA | TRBJ2-7 | NA | TRBV6-2/TRBV6-3